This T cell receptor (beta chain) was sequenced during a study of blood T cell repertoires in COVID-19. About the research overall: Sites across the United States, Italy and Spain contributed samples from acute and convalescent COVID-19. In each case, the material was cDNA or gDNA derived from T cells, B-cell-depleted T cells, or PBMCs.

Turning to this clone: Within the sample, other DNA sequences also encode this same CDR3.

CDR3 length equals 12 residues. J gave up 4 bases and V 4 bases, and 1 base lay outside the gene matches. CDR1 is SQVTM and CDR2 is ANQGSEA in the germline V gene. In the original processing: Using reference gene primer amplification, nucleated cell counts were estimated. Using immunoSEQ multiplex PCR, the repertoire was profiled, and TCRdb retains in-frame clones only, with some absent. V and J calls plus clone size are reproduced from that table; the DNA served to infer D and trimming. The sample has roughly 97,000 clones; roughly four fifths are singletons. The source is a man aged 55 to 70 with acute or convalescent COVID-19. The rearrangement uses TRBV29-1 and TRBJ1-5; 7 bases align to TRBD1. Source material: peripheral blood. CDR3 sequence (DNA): TGCAGCGTTGTGACAGGGAATCAGCCCCAGCATTTT. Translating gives CSVVTGNQPQHF.